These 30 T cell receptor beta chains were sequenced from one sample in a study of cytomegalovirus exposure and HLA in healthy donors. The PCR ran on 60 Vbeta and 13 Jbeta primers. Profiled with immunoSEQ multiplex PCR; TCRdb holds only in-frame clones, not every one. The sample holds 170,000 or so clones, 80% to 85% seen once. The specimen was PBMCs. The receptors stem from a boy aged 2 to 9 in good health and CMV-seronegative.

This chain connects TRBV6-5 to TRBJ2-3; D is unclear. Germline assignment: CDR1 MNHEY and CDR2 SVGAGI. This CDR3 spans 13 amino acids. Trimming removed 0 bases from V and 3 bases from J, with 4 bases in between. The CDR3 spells CASSYSETDTQYF. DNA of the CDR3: TGTGCCAGCAGTTACTCGGAGACAGATACGCAGTATTTT.

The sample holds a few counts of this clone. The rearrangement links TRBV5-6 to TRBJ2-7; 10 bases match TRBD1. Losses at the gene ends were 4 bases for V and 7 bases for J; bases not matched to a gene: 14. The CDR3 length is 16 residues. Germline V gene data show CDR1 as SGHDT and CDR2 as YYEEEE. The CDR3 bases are TGTGCCAGCAGCGCAAGACAGGGGGCGCAGGAAAGAGAGCAGTACTTC. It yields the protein CASSARQGAQEREQYF.

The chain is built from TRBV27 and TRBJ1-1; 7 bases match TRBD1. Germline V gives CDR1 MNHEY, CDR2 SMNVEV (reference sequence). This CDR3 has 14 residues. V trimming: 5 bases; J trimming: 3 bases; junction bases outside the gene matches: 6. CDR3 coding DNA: TGTGCCAGCAGTCAACGACAGGGTCACACTGAAGCTTTCTTT. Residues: CASSQRQGHTEAFF.

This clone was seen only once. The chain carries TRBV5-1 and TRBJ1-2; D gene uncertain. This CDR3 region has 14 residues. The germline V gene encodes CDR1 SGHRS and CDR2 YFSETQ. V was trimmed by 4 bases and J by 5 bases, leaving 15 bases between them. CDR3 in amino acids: CASSVAPGRYGYTF. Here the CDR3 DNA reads TGCGCCAGCAGCGTAGCACCGGGGAGGTATGGCTACACCTTC.

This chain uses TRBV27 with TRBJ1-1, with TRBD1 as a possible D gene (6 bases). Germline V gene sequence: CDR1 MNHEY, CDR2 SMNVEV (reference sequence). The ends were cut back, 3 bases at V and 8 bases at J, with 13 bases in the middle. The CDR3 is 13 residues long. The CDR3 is CASSFTGLSEAFF. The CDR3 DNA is TGTGCCAGCAGTTTCACAGGGCTATCCGAAGCTTTCTTT.

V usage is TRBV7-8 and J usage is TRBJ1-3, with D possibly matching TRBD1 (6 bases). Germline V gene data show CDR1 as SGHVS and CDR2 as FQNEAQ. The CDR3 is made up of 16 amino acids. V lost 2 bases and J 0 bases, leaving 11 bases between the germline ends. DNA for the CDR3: TGTGCCAGCAGCTTATTTGACAGGAACTCTGGAAACACCATATATTTT. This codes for CASSLFDRNSGNTIYF.

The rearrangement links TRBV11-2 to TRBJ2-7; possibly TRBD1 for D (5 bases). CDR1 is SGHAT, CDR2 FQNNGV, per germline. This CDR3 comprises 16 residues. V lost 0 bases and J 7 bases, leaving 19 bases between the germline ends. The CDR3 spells CASSLDQGVGVGEQYF. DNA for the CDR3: TGTGCCAGCAGCTTAGATCAAGGGGTCGGAGTGGGGGAGCAGTACTTC.

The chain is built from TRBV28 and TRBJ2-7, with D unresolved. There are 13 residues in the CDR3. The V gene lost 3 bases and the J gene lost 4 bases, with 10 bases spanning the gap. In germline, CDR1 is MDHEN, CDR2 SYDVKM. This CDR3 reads CASSFPWQYEQYF. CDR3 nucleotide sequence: TGTGCCAGCAGTTTCCCCTGGCAGTACGAGCAGTACTTC.

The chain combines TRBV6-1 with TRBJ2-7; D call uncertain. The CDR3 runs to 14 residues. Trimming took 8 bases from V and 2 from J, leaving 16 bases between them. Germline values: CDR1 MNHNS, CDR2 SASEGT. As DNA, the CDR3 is TGTGCCAGCGGTGGCTGGTCAGAACCCTACGAGCAGTACTTC. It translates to CASGGWSEPYEQYF.

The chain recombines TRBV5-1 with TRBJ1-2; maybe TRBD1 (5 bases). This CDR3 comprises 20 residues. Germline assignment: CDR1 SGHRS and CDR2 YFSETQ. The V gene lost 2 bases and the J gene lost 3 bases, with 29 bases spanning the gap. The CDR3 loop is CASSLEGASTSGGWDYGYTF. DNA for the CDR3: TGCGCCAGCAGCTTAGAGGGCGCGAGCACATCGGGGGGTTGGGACTATGGCTACACCTTC.

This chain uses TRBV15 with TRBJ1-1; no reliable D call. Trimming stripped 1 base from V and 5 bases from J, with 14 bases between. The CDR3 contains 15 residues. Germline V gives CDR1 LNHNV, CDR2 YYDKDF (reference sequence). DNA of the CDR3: TGTGCCACCAGCAGAGGTGGGCAGACCCTAACTGAAGCTTTCTTT. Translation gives CATSRGGQTLTEAFF. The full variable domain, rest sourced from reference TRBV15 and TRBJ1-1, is DAMVIQNPRYQVTQFGKPVTLSCSQTLNHNVMYWYQQKSSQAPKLLFHYYDKDFNNEADTPDNFQSRRPNTSFCFLDIRSPGLGDTAMYLCATSRGGQTLTEAFFGQGTRLTVV.

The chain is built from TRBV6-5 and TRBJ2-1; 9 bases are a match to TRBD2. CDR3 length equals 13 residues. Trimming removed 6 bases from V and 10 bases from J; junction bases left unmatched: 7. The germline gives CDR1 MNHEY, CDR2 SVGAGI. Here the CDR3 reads CASSRRLADEQFF. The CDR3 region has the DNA TGTGCCAGCAGCCGCAGACTAGCGGACGAGCAGTTCTTC.

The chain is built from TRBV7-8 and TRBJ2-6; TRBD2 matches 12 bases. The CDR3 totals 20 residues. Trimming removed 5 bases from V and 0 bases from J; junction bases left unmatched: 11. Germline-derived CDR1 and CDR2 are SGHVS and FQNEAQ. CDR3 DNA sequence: TGTGCCAGCAGCATCCCCCTACTAGCGGGAGGATCCTCTGGGGCCAACGTCCTGACTTTC. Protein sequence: CASSIPLLAGGSSGANVLTF. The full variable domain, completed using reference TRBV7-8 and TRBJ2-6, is GAGVSQSPRYKVAKRGQDVALRCDPISGHVSLFWYQQALGQGPEFLTYFQNEAQLDKSGLPSDRFFAERPEGSVSTLKIQRTQQEDSAVYLCASSIPLLAGGSSGANVLTFGAGSRLTVL.

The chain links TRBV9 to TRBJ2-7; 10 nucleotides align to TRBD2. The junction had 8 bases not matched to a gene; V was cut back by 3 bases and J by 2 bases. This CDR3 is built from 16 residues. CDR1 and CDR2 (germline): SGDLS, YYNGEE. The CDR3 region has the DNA TGTGCCAGCAGCGCAGGGGCTAGCGGGAGCCCCTACGAGCAGTACTTC. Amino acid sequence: CASSAGASGSPYEQYF.

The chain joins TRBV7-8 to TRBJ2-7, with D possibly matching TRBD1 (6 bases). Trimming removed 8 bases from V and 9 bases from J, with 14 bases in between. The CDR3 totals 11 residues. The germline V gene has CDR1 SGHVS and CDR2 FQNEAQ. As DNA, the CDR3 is TGTGCCAGCCCTTCAGGGGCTGGGCAGTACTTC. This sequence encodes CASPSGAGQYF.

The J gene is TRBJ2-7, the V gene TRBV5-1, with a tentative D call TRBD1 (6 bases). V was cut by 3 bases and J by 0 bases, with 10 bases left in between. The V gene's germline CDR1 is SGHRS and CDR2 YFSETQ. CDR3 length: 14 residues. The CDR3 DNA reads TGCGCCAGCAGCTGGAACAGGGCCTCCTACGAGCAGTACTTC. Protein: CASSWNRASYEQYF.

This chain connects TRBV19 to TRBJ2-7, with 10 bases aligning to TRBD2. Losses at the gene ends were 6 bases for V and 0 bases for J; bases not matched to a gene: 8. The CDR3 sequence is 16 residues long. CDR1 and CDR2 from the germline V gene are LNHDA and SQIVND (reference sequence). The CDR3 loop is CASSRLAGLNSYEQYF. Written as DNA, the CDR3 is TGTGCCAGTAGCAGACTAGCGGGCCTAAACTCCTACGAGCAGTACTTC.

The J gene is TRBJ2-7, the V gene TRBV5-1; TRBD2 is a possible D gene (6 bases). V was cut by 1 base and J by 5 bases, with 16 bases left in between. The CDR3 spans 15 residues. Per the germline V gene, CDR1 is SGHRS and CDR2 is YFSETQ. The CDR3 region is CASSLIRLESNEQYF. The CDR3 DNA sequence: TGCGCCAGCAGCTTGATCCGACTAGAAAGTAACGAGCAGTACTTC. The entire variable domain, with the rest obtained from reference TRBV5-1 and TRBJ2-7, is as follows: KAGVTQTPRYLIKTRGQQVTLSCSPISGHRSVSWYQQTPGQGLQFLFEYFSETQRNKGNFPGRFSGRQFSNSRSEMNVSTLELGDSALYLCASSLIRLESNEQYFGPGTRLTVT.

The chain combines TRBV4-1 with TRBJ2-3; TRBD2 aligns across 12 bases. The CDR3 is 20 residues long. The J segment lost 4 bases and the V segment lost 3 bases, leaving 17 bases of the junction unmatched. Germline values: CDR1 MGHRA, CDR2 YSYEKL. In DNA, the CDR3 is TGCGCCAGCAGCCATGAAACTAGCGGGAGGCCCCTCCGCGATCCAGATACGCAGTATTTT. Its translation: CASSHETSGRPLRDPDTQYF.

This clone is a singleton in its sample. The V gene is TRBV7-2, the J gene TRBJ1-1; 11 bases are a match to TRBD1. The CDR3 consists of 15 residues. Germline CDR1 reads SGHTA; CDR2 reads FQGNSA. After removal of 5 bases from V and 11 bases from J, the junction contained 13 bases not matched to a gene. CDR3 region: CASSPPGQGAGRAFF. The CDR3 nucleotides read TGTGCCAGCAGCCCCCCCGGACAGGGGGCAGGTAGGGCTTTCTTT. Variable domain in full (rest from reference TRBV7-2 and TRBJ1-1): GAGVSQSPSNKVTEKGKDVELRCDPISGHTALYWYRQSLGQGLEFLIYFQGNSAPDKSGLPSDRFSAERTGGSVSTLTIQRTQQEDSAVYLCASSPPGQGAGRAFFGQGTRLTVV.

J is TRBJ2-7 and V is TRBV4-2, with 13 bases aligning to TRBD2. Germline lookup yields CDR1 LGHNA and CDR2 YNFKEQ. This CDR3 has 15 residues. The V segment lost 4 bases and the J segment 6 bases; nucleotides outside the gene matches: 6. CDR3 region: CASSPRTSGSSEQYF. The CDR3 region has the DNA TGTGCCAGCAGCCCCCGGACTAGCGGGAGTTCCGAGCAGTACTTC.

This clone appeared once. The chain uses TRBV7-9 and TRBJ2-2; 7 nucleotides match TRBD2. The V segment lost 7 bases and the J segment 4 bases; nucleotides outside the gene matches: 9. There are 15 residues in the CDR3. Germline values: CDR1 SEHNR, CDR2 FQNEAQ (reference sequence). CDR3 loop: CASKLTIAGTGELFF. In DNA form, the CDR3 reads TGTGCCAGCAAGCTGACGATAGCGGGCACCGGGGAGCTGTTTTTT.

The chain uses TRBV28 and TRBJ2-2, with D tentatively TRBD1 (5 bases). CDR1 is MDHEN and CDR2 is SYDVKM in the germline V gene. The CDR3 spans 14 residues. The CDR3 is CAAWGRDYTGELFF. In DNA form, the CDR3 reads TGTGCTGCATGGGGCAGGGATTATACCGGGGAGCTGTTTTTT. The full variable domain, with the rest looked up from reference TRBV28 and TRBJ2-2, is DVKVTQSSRYLVKRTGEKVFLECVQDMDHENMFWYRQDPGLGLRLIYFSYDVKMKEKGDIPEGYSVSREKKERFSLILESASTNQTSMYLCAAWGRDYTGELFFGEGSRLTVL.

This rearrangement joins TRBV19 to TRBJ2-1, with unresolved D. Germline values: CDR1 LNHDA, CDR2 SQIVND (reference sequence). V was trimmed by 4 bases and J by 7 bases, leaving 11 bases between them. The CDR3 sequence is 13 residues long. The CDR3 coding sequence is TGTGCCAGTAGTAAAGTCGTACGGAATGAGCAGTTCTTC. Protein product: CASSKVVRNEQFF.

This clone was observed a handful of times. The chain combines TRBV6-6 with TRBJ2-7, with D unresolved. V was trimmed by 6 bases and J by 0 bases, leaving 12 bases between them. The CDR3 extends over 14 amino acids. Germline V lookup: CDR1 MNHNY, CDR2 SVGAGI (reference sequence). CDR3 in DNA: TGTGCCAGCAGACCCGGCGGAAACTCCTACGAGCAGTACTTC. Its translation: CASRPGGNSYEQYF.

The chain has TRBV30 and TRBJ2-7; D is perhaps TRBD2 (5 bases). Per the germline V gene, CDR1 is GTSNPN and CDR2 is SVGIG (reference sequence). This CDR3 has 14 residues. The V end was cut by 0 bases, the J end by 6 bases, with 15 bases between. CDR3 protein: CAWSVLGQAVEQYF. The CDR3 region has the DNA TGTGCCTGGAGTGTACTAGGTCAGGCGGTCGAGCAGTACTTC. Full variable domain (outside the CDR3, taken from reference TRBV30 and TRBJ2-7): SQTIHQWPATLVQPVGSPLSLECTVEGTSNPNLYWYRQAAGRGLQLLFYSVGIGQISSEVPQNLSASRPQDRQFILSSKKLLLSDSGFYLCAWSVLGQAVEQYFGPGTRLTVT.

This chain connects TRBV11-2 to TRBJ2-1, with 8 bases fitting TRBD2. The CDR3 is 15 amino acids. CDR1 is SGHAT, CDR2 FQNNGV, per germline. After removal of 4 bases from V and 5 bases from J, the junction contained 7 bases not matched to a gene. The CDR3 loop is CASSSLRGRHNEQFF. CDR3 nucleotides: TGTGCCAGCAGCTCCTTACGCGGGAGGCACAATGAGCAGTTCTTC.

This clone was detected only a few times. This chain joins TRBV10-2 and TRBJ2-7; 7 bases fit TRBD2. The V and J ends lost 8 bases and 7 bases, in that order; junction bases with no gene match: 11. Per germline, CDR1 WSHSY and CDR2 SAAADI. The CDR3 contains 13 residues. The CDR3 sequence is CASSPGGPGEQYF. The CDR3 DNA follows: TGCGCCAGCTCCCCGGGAGGCCCTGGGGAGCAGTACTTC.

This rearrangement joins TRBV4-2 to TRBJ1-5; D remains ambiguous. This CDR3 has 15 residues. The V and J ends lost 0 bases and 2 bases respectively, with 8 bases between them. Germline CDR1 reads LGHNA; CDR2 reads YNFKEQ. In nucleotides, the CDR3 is TGTGCCAGCAGCCAAGAGGGTCGGGGCAATCAGCCCCAGCATTTT. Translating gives CASSQEGRGNQPQHF.

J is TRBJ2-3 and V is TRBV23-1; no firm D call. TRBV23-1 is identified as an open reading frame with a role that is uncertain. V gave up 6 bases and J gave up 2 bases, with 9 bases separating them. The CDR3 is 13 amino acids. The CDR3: CASRLFYTDTQYF. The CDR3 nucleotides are TGCGCCAGCAGACTCTTCTACACAGATACGCAGTATTTT.